This TCR beta chain was identified in a study of CD8+ T cells in alopecia areata. Study-wide results and limits: Administration of tofacitinib significantly diminished scalp clonality and expanded CD8+ clones within the top 100.

Reverse transcribed after extraction, RNA yielded cDNA as the sequencing template. Clones were sequenced by immunoSEQ multiplex PCR, and TCRdb holds only the in-frame ones, with some missing. In the table there are some 210,000 clones, approximately 70% of which are singletons. Trimming at V came to 0 bases and at J to 1 base, leaving 0 bases not matched to a gene. The CDR3 sequence is 14 residues long. Germline V gives CDR1 SGHRS, CDR2 YFSETQ. This clone was counted a few times. The antigen remains unidentified. Other DNA sequences from this sample encode an identical CDR3 as well. This sample's treatment: oral pan-JAK inhibitor, 5-10 mg twice daily.

This TCR was sampled from a human donor with alopecia areata. Sequencing was performed on CD4+ T cells sorted from blood, taken at roughly week 45, from a patient treated with tofacitinib. The V gene is TRBV5-1, the J gene TRBJ1-1; 7 bases match TRBD1. CDR3 nucleotides: TGCGCCAGCAGCTTGGCAGGGGGGAACACTGAAGCTTTCTTT. Amino acids: CASSLAGGNTEAFF.